This T cell receptor beta chain was found in a study of early T cells in non-severe SARS-CoV-2 infection. Study-wide context: Unsorted whole blood bulk RNA was sequenced, with unpaired chains.

Attachment of unique molecular identifiers to individual cDNA molecules was performed. TCRdb re-called the 5' RACE reads with MiXCR, one entry per CDR3 protein. Here the sample spans some 71,000 distinct CDR3 sequences, approximately 15% being singletons. J gave up 3 bases and V 6 bases, and 1 base lay outside the gene matches. The CDR3 totals 12 residues. The germline gives CDR1 ENHRY, CDR2 SYGVKD. Concerning this clonotype itself: Its antigen is unidentified.

Study-level findings and limits: VDJdb matches were skewed toward anti-spike CD8 T cell responses.

Sequencing was performed on whole blood. The chain couples TRBV10-3 to TRBJ1-1, with 7 bases matching TRBD1. This clonotype was obtained from an adult who was a healthcare worker with PCR-confirmed SARS-CoV-2 infection or an uninfected control (not recorded which). CDR3 in amino acids: CAISTGDTEAFF. CDR3 bases: TGTGCCATCAGCACAGGGGACACTGAAGCTTTCTTT.